This TCR beta chain was captured in a study of identical twins. This clonotype was detected many times. Its antigen remains unidentified. The CDR3 spans 14 residues. Between the trimmed V and J ends, which lost 8 bases and 0 bases, there was a span of 12 bases. One entry per CDR3 protein results from TCRdb running MiXCR on the 5' RACE reads. This table has about 690,000 distinct CDR3 sequences, roughly 6% appearing once. Study-level points and caveats: For cord blood, abundant beta clonotypes had fewer insertions, unlike memory repertoires, which showed none.

V is TRBV12-3 or TRBV12-4 and J is TRBJ2-3; either TRBD1 or TRBD2 may fit D (6 bases each). Specimen: naive T cells sorted from blood. The receptor comes from a man aged 18 to 29 in good health. CDR3 amino acids: CASGGQPSTDTQYF. For the CDR3, the DNA is TGTGCCAGCGGGGGGCAGCCCAGCACAGATACGCAGTATTTT.